Below, 7 T cell receptor beta chains from the same sample are listed, as sequenced in a study of T cell changes during pregnancy in multiple sclerosis. This table comes from immunoSEQ multiplex PCR, and its TCRdb copy is limited to in-frame clones, with some not included. The sample has 70,000 to 100,000 clones, more than 90% seen once; the top ten hold approximately 1.5%. The material was peripheral blood, obtained in the first trimester of pregnancy. The source is a female donor with multiple sclerosis, enrolled in a pregnancy study.

This sequence joins TRBV13 and TRBJ2-2; 11 nucleotides agree with TRBD2. Unmatched junction bases numbered 8, after V lost 1 base and J lost 1 base. Germline-derived CDR1 and CDR2 are PRHDT and FYEKMQ (reference sequence). The CDR3 spans 19 residues. The CDR3 here is CASSLAFTSGRQNTGELFF. Here the CDR3 DNA reads TGTGCCAGCAGCTTAGCTTTTACTAGCGGGAGACAGAACACCGGGGAGCTGTTTTTT.

The CDR3 spells CASSLMGLAYEQYF. The CDR3 bases are TGTGCCAGCAGTTTAATGGGGCTTGCTTACGAGCAGTACTTC. The V call is TRBV28, the J call TRBJ2-7, with TRBD1 as a possible D gene (5 bases). Trimming removed 2 bases from V and 4 bases from J, with 12 bases in between. Per germline, CDR1 MDHEN and CDR2 SYDVKM. The CDR3 is 14 amino acids.

This rearrangement joins TRBV11-2 to TRBJ1-5; 7 nucleotides line up with TRBD1. The ends lost 1 base at V and 4 bases at J; junction bases unmatched: 4. The CDR3 extends over 15 amino acids. Germline V CDR1 and CDR2: SGHAT, FQNNGV. CDR3 loop: CASSLVSQGNQPQHF. CDR3 bases: TGTGCCAGCAGCTTAGTTTCACAGGGGAATCAGCCCCAGCATTTT.

The chain links TRBV30 to TRBJ2-2, with 14 bases fitting TRBD2. Germline V gene lookup returns CDR1 GTSNPN and CDR2 SVGIG (reference sequence). The CDR3 sequence is 18 residues long. The J segment lost 0 bases and the V segment lost 1 base, leaving 4 bases of the junction unmatched. CDR3 amino acids: CAWSARLAGGTNTGELFF. CDR3 coding DNA: TGTGCCTGGAGTGCCCGACTAGCGGGAGGGACGAACACCGGGGAGCTGTTTTTT.

The chain couples TRBV11-2 to TRBJ2-7; 7 nucleotides align to TRBD2. The CDR3 has 12 amino acids. CDR1 is SGHAT, CDR2 FQNNGV, per germline. Trimming took 6 bases from V and 5 from J; bases not matched to a gene: 4. The CDR3 bases are TGTGCCAGCAGTGGGGGAGGGGACGAGCAGTACTTC. Translating it yields CASSGGGDEQYF. Full variable domain (remainder filled in from reference TRBV11-2 and TRBJ2-7): EAGVAQSPRYKIIEKRQSVAFWCNPISGHATLYWYQQILGQGPKLLIQFQNNGVVDDSQLPKDRFSAERLKGVDSTLKIQPAKLEDSAVYLCASSGGGDEQYFGPGTRLTVT.

The genes are TRBV14 and TRBJ2-2, with 7 nucleotides matching TRBD1. Germline assignment: CDR1 SGHDN and CDR2 FVKESK. The V segment lost 3 bases and the J segment 0 bases; nucleotides outside the gene matches: 4. This CDR3 has 16 amino acids. This CDR3 reads CASSHPGTANTGELFF. The CDR3 DNA reads as TGTGCCAGCAGCCATCCCGGGACAGCGAACACCGGGGAGCTGTTTTTT.

This sequence joins TRBV5-1 and TRBJ2-5, with TRBD2 identical over 7 bases. The CDR3 extends over 15 amino acids. Trimming took 1 base from V and 1 from J; bases not matched to a gene: 4. Germline loops: CDR1 SGHRS, CDR2 YFSETQ. The CDR3 protein is CASSLTSVGQETQYF. As DNA, the CDR3 is TGCGCCAGCAGCTTGACTAGCGTGGGCCAAGAGACCCAGTACTTC.